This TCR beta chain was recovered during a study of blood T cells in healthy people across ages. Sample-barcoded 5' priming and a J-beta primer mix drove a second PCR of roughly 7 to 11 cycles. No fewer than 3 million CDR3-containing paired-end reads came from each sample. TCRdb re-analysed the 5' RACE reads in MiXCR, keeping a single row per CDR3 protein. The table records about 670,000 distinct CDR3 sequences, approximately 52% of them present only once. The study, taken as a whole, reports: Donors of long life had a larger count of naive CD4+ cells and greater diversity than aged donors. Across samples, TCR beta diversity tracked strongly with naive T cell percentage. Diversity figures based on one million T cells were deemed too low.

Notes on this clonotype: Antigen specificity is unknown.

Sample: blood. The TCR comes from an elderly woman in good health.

The CDR3 nucleotides read TGTGCCAGCAGTGTATTATCTGGGGGGAATGAGCAGTTCTTC. It encodes CASSVLSGGNEQFF. The chain is built from TRBV28 and TRBJ2-1, with a weak D call TRBD2 (6 bases). Trimming removed 5 bases from V and 7 bases from J, with 15 bases in between. CDR3 length: 14 residues. Germline V lookup: CDR1 MDHEN, CDR2 SYDVKM.